This T cell receptor (beta chain) appears in the sequencing data of a study of blood T cells in healthy people across ages. Study outcomes and limitations: Older age coincided with a roughly linear decline in TCR beta diversity per million T cells. Diversity figures derived from one million T cells were judged to underestimate the true value.

This clonotype was seen only a few times. No antigen is known for it. Germline lookup yields CDR1 SEHNR and CDR2 FQNEAQ (reference sequence). The CDR3 consists of 14 residues. V was clipped by 4 bases and J by 10 bases, with 14 bases between them. A second PCR, run for roughly 6 to 11 cycles, used a sample-barcoded 5' primer plus a J-beta primer mix. A template-switch adaptor containing 12 random nucleotides labeled each cDNA molecule. MiXCR, run by TCRdb on the 5' RACE reads, gives a single entry per CDR3 protein. The sample yields over 600,000 distinct CDR3 sequences, roughly 50% seen once. Sample: blood. The TCR was taken from a man aged 35-49 years in good health. This chain joins TRBV7-9 and TRBJ1-6, with D unresolved. The CDR3 loop is CASSSPYLDSPLHF. The CDR3 DNA follows: TGTGCCAGCAGCTCACCCTACTTGGACTCACCCCTCCACTTT.